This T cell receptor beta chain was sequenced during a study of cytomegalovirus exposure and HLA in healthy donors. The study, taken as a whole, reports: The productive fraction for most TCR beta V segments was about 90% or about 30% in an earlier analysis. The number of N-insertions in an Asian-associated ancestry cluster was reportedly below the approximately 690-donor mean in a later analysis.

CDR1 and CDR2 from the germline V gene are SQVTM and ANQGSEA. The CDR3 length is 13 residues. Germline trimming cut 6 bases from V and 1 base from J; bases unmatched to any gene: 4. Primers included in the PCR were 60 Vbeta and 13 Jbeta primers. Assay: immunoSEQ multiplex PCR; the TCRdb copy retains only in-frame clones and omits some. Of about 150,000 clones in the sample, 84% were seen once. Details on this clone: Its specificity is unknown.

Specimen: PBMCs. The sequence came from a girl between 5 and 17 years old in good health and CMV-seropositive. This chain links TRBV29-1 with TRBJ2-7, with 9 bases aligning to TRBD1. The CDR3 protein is CSVRTGESYEQYF. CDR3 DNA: TGCAGCGTGCGGACAGGGGAGTCCTACGAGCAGTACTTC.